The 23 T cell receptor beta chains below were found in one sample sequenced in a study of T cell repertoires in cytomegalovirus infection. TCRdb called the reads again in MiXCR, with one record for every CDR3 protein. The data contain hundreds of thousands of distinct CDR3 sequences, about 33% of them seen just once; the ten biggest clones take up about a sixth. Antigens for these TCRs are unknown. Sequenced here: cultured PBMCs, sampled from culture after CMV antigen stimulation. The source of these receptors is a human donor in good health (CMV status not recorded). Some clones in this sample may be carry-over from other donors' samples.

In this sample, this clonotype turned up a few times. The rearrangement joins TRBV19 to TRBJ1-1, with 7 bases aligning to TRBD1. After removal of 4 bases from V and 10 bases from J, the junction contained 15 bases not matched to a gene. CDR1 LNHDA and CDR2 SQIVND come from the germline V gene (reference sequence). The CDR3 extends over 15 amino acids. The CDR3 is CASSRGVGQKVGAFF. The CDR3 region has the DNA TGTGCCAGTAGTAGGGGGGTGGGACAGAAAGTCGGAGCTTTCTTT.

This clonotype was observed many times. The rearrangement uses TRBV6-1 and TRBJ1-5; D is possibly TRBD1 (5 bases). Trimming cost V 5 bases and J 4 bases, with 15 bases left between them. The CDR3 contains 15 residues. Germline CDR1 is MNHNS and CDR2 is SASEGT. CDR3 residues: CASSSRGIGNQPQHF. In DNA, the CDR3 is TGTGCCAGCAGTAGTCGGGGGATAGGGAATCAGCCCCAGCATTTT.

The sample holds a few counts of this clonotype. The chain employs TRBV7-2 and TRBJ2-3; D might be TRBD1 (7 bases). Germline V gene lookup returns CDR1 SGHTA and CDR2 FQGNSA. This CDR3 spans 16 amino acids. V was pared by 1 base and J by 5 bases, with 16 bases between. CDR3 DNA sequence: TGTGCCAGCAGCTTAGTAAGGAGGGGGCGCCAAGATACGCAGTATTTT. Translated: CASSLVRRGRQDTQYF.

J is TRBJ2-1 and V is TRBV24-1, with 9 bases that match TRBD2. After removal of 5 bases from V and 7 bases from J, the junction contained 14 bases not matched to a gene. The CDR3 runs to 17 residues. CDR1 is KGHDR, CDR2 SFDVKD, per germline. CDR3 in amino acids: CATSGQGRQAGGNEQFF. CDR3 nucleotide sequence: TGTGCCACCAGTGGCCAGGGTCGTCAAGCGGGAGGTAATGAGCAGTTCTTC.

The rearrangement joins TRBV9 to TRBJ2-5; a weak D match, TRBD2 (5 bases). The germline V gene has CDR1 SGDLS and CDR2 YYNGEE. This CDR3 is 16 amino acids long. Trimming stripped 6 bases from V and 0 bases from J, with 18 bases between. CDR3 DNA: TGTGCCAGCACCCGGTCCGGCGGGCGGTACCAAGAGACCCAGTACTTC. Translated: CASTRSGGRYQETQYF.

There are a few counts of this clonotype. V and J are TRBV19 and TRBJ2-5, with TRBD1 matching over 7 bases. V trimming: 10 bases; J trimming: 1 base; junction bases outside the gene matches: 9. The CDR3 extends over 14 amino acids. Germline CDR1 reads LNHDA; CDR2 reads SQIVND (reference sequence). The CDR3 loop reads CATASGTAQETQYF. The CDR3 nucleotides are TGTGCCACAGCCTCTGGGACAGCCCAAGAGACCCAGTACTTC.

This clonotype was seen repeatedly, ten times or more. The chain combines TRBV7-2 with TRBJ1-1; D unclear. Germline V gene lookup returns CDR1 SGHTA and CDR2 FQGNSA. The CDR3 runs 15 residues. The V end lost 1 base, the J end lost 3 bases, and 12 bases lay between the germline ends. CDR3 bases: TGTGCCAGCAGCTTAGGCGGGGTGTGGGACACTGAAGCTTTCTTT. Translating it yields CASSLGGVWDTEAFF.

The chain combines TRBV11-2 with TRBJ2-7; TRBD1 or TRBD2 may be the D gene (5 bases each). V lost 5 bases to trimming and J lost 6 bases, with 17 bases between them. CDR1 and CDR2 from the germline V gene are SGHAT and FQNNGV. The CDR3 is made up of 14 amino acids. The DNA of the CDR3 is TGTGCCAGCAGCCCCCAGGCAGGGAGTTTCGAGCAGTACTTC. Protein product: CASSPQAGSFEQYF.

The V and J genes are TRBV12-5 and TRBJ2-5; TRBD1 agrees at 9 bases. The CDR3 has 13 amino acids. With 5 bases clipped from V and 5 bases from J, the junction kept 3 bases outside the gene matches. Germline CDR1 and CDR2: LGHNT and FRNRAP. CDR3 residues: CASGTGGRETQYF. For the CDR3, the DNA is TGTGCTAGTGGTACAGGGGGCCGGGAGACCCAGTACTTC.

This chain links TRBV11-2 with TRBJ2-4, with TRBD1 matching over 7 bases. V shed 4 bases, J shed 3 bases, and the junction held 9 bases outside the gene matches. The length of the CDR3 is 16 residues. CDR1 and CDR2 (germline): SGHAT, FQNNGV. The CDR3 loop reads CASSYTGALGKNIQYF. DNA for the CDR3: TGTGCCAGCAGCTACACAGGGGCCCTTGGCAAAAACATTCAGTACTTC.

The chain uses TRBV11-3 and TRBJ1-2, with TRBD1 as a possible D gene (5 bases). Deletions cut 4 bases from V and 8 bases from J, with 11 bases between. The CDR3 contains 12 residues. The germline V gene has CDR1 SGHNT and CDR2 YENEEA. CDR3 in DNA: TGTGCCAGCAGCTCTGGGACTCTGGGCTACACCTTC. Translating gives CASSSGTLGYTF.

This clonotype has at least ten counts. CDR3 amino acids: CASSLGAAYGYTF. The CDR3 coding sequence is TGTGCCAGCAGCTTAGGGGCAGCCTATGGCTACACCTTC. The chain links TRBV7-2 to TRBJ1-2; D unclear. The CDR3 consists of 13 residues. CDR1 is SGHTA, CDR2 FQGNSA, per germline. Trimming pared 1 base from V and 4 bases from J, leaving 7 bases between.

This chain uses TRBV12-3 or TRBV12-4 with TRBJ2-1; no firm D call. Trimming took 1 base from V and 7 from J, leaving 14 bases between them. The CDR3 is 15 residues long. CDR3 nucleotide sequence: TGTGCCAGCAGTTTAGTGGGCCCCGCCATAAATGAGCAGTTCTTC. It translates to CASSLVGPAINEQFF.

The chain couples TRBV7-9 to TRBJ1-2; TRBD1 matches at 10 bases. CDR3 size: 14 residues. Germline CDR1 and CDR2: SEHNR and FQNEAQ (reference sequence). J was trimmed by 5 bases and V by 4 bases; bases with no gene match: 4. The CDR3 is CASSYGDRGYGYTF. The DNA for the CDR3 is TGTGCCAGCAGCTACGGGGACAGGGGTTATGGCTACACCTTC.

The rearrangement links TRBV7-2 to TRBJ2-5, with 10 bases matching TRBD2. The CDR3 consists of 15 residues. J was trimmed by 3 bases and V by 2 bases; bases with no gene match: 3. The germline gives CDR1 SGHTA, CDR2 FQGNSA. The DNA for the CDR3 is TGTGCCAGCAGCTTAATAGGACTAGCGGAAGAGACCCAGTACTTC. Amino acid sequence: CASSLIGLAEETQYF.

This chain links TRBV11-2 with TRBJ2-5; D remains ambiguous. CDR3 size: 15 residues. Looked up from germline, CDR1 is SGHAT and CDR2 is FQNNGV. The V end lost 7 bases, the J end lost 1 base, and 16 bases lay between the germline ends. CDR3 nucleotide sequence: TGTGCCAGCACCGAAACCCCCGGATCCCAAGAGACCCAGTACTTC. Translated: CASTETPGSQETQYF. The whole variable domain, remainder taken from reference TRBV11-2 and TRBJ2-5, is EAGVAQSPRYKIIEKRQSVAFWCNPISGHATLYWYQQILGQGPKLLIQFQNNGVVDDSQLPKDRFSAERLKGVDSTLKIQPAKLEDSAVYLCASTETPGSQETQYFGPGTRLLVL.

This clonotype has just a few counts. The rearrangement links TRBV28 to TRBJ1-1; a possible D gene is TRBD1 (5 bases). The V gene's germline CDR1 is MDHEN and CDR2 SYDVKM. V was trimmed by 5 bases and J by 5 bases, leaving 18 bases between them. The CDR3 covers 15 residues. The CDR3: CASSPPLGAGTEAFF. The CDR3 DNA sequence: TGTGCCAGCAGTCCCCCTTTAGGGGCGGGAACTGAAGCTTTCTTT.

This clonotype was found once. V usage is TRBV9 and J usage is TRBJ2-1; 7 bases are shared with TRBD2. Germline loops: CDR1 SGDLS, CDR2 YYNGEE. The V and J ends lost 0 bases and 9 bases, in that order; junction bases with no gene match: 9. This CDR3 comprises 15 residues. In DNA form, the CDR3 reads TGTGCCAGCAGCGTAGGAATAGCGGGCCCGATTGAGCAGTTCTTC. Residues: CASSVGIAGPIEQFF.

This clonotype turned up a few times. J is TRBJ1-1 and V is TRBV6-2 or TRBV6-3; D uncertain. This CDR3 spans 16 amino acids. The germline V gene has CDR1 MNHEY and CDR2 SVGEGT. Between the trimmed V and J ends, which lost 6 bases and 6 bases, there was a span of 23 bases. CDR3 coding DNA: TGTGCCAGCAGCCCCAGTTCAATTCAAGGTCGCCCTGAAGCTTTCTTT. This gives the protein CASSPSSIQGRPEAFF.

This clonotype was observed at least ten times. V gene TRBV7-6 combines with J gene TRBJ2-5; D may be TRBD1 (6 bases). Germline values: CDR1 SGHVS, CDR2 FNYEAQ. V shed 7 bases and J shed 5 bases, with 29 bases lying between them. This CDR3 has 18 amino acids. CDR3 sequence: CASTSLPPSNLRGETQYF. DNA of the CDR3: TGTGCCAGCACCTCCTTACCCCCCTCCAATCTTAGGGGGGAGACCCAGTACTTC.

V gene TRBV7-8 combines with J gene TRBJ2-7, with 10 bases that match TRBD2. The CDR3 has 16 residues. CDR1 is SGHVS and CDR2 is FQNEAQ in the germline V gene. V was clipped by 7 bases and J by 2 bases; unmatched bases: 11. CDR3 amino acids: CASTGHRTSGPYEQYV. The CDR3 DNA sequence: TGTGCCAGCACCGGACACAGGACTAGCGGCCCCTACGAGCAGTACGTC.

V and J are TRBV19 and TRBJ1-2; possible D gene TRBD1, 5 bases. This CDR3 is built from 12 residues. Trimming took off 9 bases at V and 3 bases at J, with 11 bases between the two ends. Germline V gives CDR1 LNHDA, CDR2 SQIVND (reference sequence). The CDR3 here is CASGRGDYGYTF. The CDR3 DNA reads as TGTGCCAGCGGCCGAGGGGACTATGGCTACACCTTC.

This chain joins TRBV20-1 and TRBJ2-3, with 7 bases fitting TRBD2. Germline CDR1 DFQATT, CDR2 SNEGSKA (reference sequence). The CDR3 runs to 13 residues. V trimming: 1 base; J trimming: 4 bases; junction bases outside the gene matches: 2. CDR3 sequence reads: CSARGGSADTQYF. The DNA for the CDR3 is TGCAGTGCTAGAGGCGGGAGCGCAGATACGCAGTATTTT.